The 5 T cell receptor beta chains below come from one sample, sequenced in a study of blood T cell repertoires in COVID-19. Using immunoSEQ multiplex PCR, the repertoire was profiled, and TCRdb retains in-frame clones only, with some absent. This table has 250,000 to 350,000 clones, around 88% appearing once. What was sequenced was peripheral blood. The receptors come from a woman in her 30s who had recovered from COVID-19.

The chain carries TRBV11-2 and TRBJ2-3; no reliable D call. V was clipped by 0 bases and J by 2 bases, with 3 bases between them. The CDR3 contains 13 residues. CDR1 is SGHAT, CDR2 FQNNGV, per germline. CDR3 region: CASSLEYTDTQYF. CDR3 in DNA: TGTGCCAGCAGCTTAGAATACACAGATACGCAGTATTTT.

This clone came up once. The chain carries TRBV7-9 and TRBJ1-2, with 7 positions matching TRBD1. Germline V gene sequence: CDR1 SEHNR, CDR2 FQNEAQ (reference sequence). The CDR3 spans 15 residues. J was trimmed by 0 bases and V by 5 bases; bases with no gene match: 6. CDR3 nucleotides: TGTGCCAGCAGCCGATGGACAGGCCCTAACTATGGCTACACCTTC. It is translated as CASSRWTGPNYGYTF.

The chain joins TRBV18 to TRBJ1-1; maybe TRBD1 (5 bases). Germline assignment: CDR1 KGHSH and CDR2 LQKENI. This CDR3 contains 15 residues. Trimming removed 2 bases at V and 8 bases at J, with 18 bases between. CDR3 nucleotides: TGTGCCAGCTCACCAGGACGGGGGAGCGAACAGGAAGCTTTCTTT. Its protein product is CASSPGRGSEQEAFF.

On this clone itself: Other DNA sequences in the sample encode the same CDR3. This chain uses TRBV6-5 with TRBJ2-7, with 10 nucleotides matching TRBD1. Trimming removed 6 bases from V and 3 bases from J; junction bases left unmatched: 8. The CDR3 totals 15 residues. Germline V lookup: CDR1 MNHEY, CDR2 SVGAGI. CDR3: CASSSPGQGFYEQYF. In DNA form, the CDR3 reads TGTGCCAGCAGCTCCCCGGGACAGGGGTTCTACGAGCAGTACTTC.

The chain combines TRBV11-2 with TRBJ1-1; 11 bases align to TRBD1. CDR3 size: 14 residues. The germline V gene has CDR1 SGHAT and CDR2 FQNNGV. The trim removed 4 bases at V and 6 bases at J, leaving 4 bases unmatched. Written as DNA, the CDR3 is TGTGCCAGCAGCTCGCCGGGACAGGGGGCTGAAGCTTTCTTT. Encoded protein: CASSSPGQGAEAFF.